The rows below give T cell receptor beta chains drawn from one sample of a study of cytomegalovirus exposure and HLA in healthy donors. Measured with immunoSEQ multiplex PCR; TCRdb has only the in-frame clones, and not every one. The sample lists approximately 140,000 clones, roughly 80% occurring once. Sequencing was done on a sample of PBMCs. These receptors were obtained from a male donor in good health and CMV-seronegative. Each CDR3 is given with its conserved first and last residue. D genes are given only for firm matches. Size values are once, few and many counts, or a class for expanded clones, and some rows have none.

V: TRBV27
D: -
size: -
J: TRBJ1-2
DNA: TGTGCCAGCAGGCCCATCGGGGGGAACTATGGCTACACCTTC
CDR3: CASRPIGGNYGYTF

V: TRBV19
D: TRBD1
size: -
J: TRBJ2-5
DNA: TGTGCCAGTAGCGACAGGGGAGAAGAGACCCAGTACTTC
CDR3: CASSDRGEETQYF

V: TRBV28
D: -
size: -
J: TRBJ2-7
DNA: TGTGCCAGCAGCCCTTATTCCTACGAGCAGTACTTC
CDR3: CASSPYSYEQYF

V: TRBV5-5
D: -
size: -
J: TRBJ2-2
DNA: TGTGCCAGCAGCTTGCAGGGGATTACCGGGGAGCTGTTTTTT
CDR3: CASSLQGITGELFF

V: TRBV5-5
D: TRBD2
size: -
J: TRBJ2-3
DNA: TGTGCCAGCAGCTTTCAAGCGGGGGTAGGGGCAGATACGCAGTATTTT
CDR3: CASSFQAGVGADTQYF

V: TRBV7-2
D: -
size: -
J: TRBJ2-7
DNA: TGTGCCAGCAGCCTCCGGACGCAGGGGTTGGGCGAGCAGTACTTC
CDR3: CASSLRTQGLGEQYF

V: TRBV29-1
D: TRBD1
size: -
J: TRBJ2-3
DNA: TGCAGCGCCCAGGGGGCAGGGACTAGCACAGATACGCAGTATTTT
CDR3: CSAQGAGTSTDTQYF

V: TRBV4-1
D: TRBD2
size: -
J: TRBJ2-5
DNA: TGCGCCAGCAGCCACGCCATAGCGGGGGCGTGGACCCAGTACTTC
CDR3: CASSHAIAGAWTQYF

V: TRBV12-5
D: TRBD1
size: -
J: TRBJ1-5
DNA: TGTGCTAGCGGACAGGGGATGGGTCAGCCCCAGCATTTT
CDR3: CASGQGMGQPQHF

V: TRBV27
D: TRBD2
size: -
J: TRBJ2-1
DNA: TGTGCCAGCAGGATAGGAGCCGGGGGGGGCCTCAATGAGCAGTTCTTC
CDR3: CASRIGAGGGLNEQFF

V: TRBV28
D: -
size: -
J: TRBJ1-5
DNA: TGTGCCAGCAGTCGTCCGGCAAGGGGTCAGCCCCAGCATTTT
CDR3: CASSRPARGQPQHF

V: TRBV25-1
D: -
size: -
J: TRBJ2-7
DNA: TGTGCCAGCAGTCGAGTCTACGAGCAGTACTTC
CDR3: CASSRVYEQYF

V: TRBV10-3
D: -
size: few
J: TRBJ1-2
DNA: TGTGCCATCAGAAGGGAGAACTATGGCTACACCTTC
CDR3: CAIRRENYGYTF

V: TRBV6-5
D: TRBD2
size: -
J: TRBJ2-1
DNA: TGTGCCAGCAGTACCTTAGCGGGGGGGCGGAATGAGCAGTTCTTC
CDR3: CASSTLAGGRNEQFF

V: TRBV6-4
D: -
size: -
J: TRBJ1-1
DNA: TGTGCCAGCAGTGACTCTGGCGGGAGGGCTTTCTTT
CDR3: CASSDSGGRAFF

V: TRBV4-3
D: TRBD1
size: -
J: TRBJ2-7
DNA: TGCGCCAGCAGTTCCCGGGACAGGGCGTCCGAGCAGTACTTC
CDR3: CASSSRDRASEQYF

V: TRBV7-2
D: -
size: -
J: TRBJ1-2
DNA: TGTGCCAGCAGCTCTCCAGGGAAAGCTAACTATGGCTACACCTTC
CDR3: CASSSPGKANYGYTF

V: TRBV27
D: -
size: -
J: TRBJ1-5
DNA: TGTGCCAGCAGTTTCGATCCCAGGGAAGGGCCCCAGCATTTT
CDR3: CASSFDPREGPQHF

V: TRBV2
D: -
size: -
J: TRBJ2-7
DNA: TGTGCCAGCAGTGAAGTGGCAGATTCCTACGAGCAGTACTTC
CDR3: CASSEVADSYEQYF

V: TRBV5-1
D: -
size: -
J: TRBJ1-2
DNA: TGCGCCAGCAGCTTGGCCGTCGGGAACGAAAATGGCTACACCTTC
CDR3: CASSLAVGNENGYTF